Sequencing of this T cell receptor beta chain was carried out in a study of beta chain features in type 1 diabetes. General study results and limits: When Type 1 diabetes patients were examined, their TCRB CDR3s proved moderately but significantly shorter in all four CD4+ subsets.

The CDR3 consists of 15 residues. With 4 bases clipped from V and 1 base from J, the junction kept 6 bases outside the gene matches. Germline loops: CDR1 PRHDT, CDR2 FYEKMQ (reference sequence). This clone was seen more than once but under ten times. Its antigen is currently unknown. One heparinised draw of blood, averaging roughly 0.12 L, came from each donor. The isolated RNA, all of it, was reverse transcribed, so expressed TCRB transcripts were what got sequenced. Produced via immunoSEQ multiplex PCR; TCRdb's table is partial and in-frame only. Of more than 250,000 clones listed, around 20% are singletons.

Source material: naive CD4+ T cells from blood. This sequence joins TRBV13 and TRBJ1-2, with 7 bases that match TRBD1. This receptor was taken from a middle-aged woman with type 1 diabetes. The CDR3 sequence: CASSSQGTVNYGYTF. CDR3 sequence (DNA): TGTGCCAGCAGCTCCCAAGGGACAGTTAACTATGGCTACACCTTC.